What follows are 17 T cell receptor beta chains derived from one specimen sequenced in a study of early T cells in non-severe SARS-CoV-2 infection. TCRdb re-called the 5' RACE reads with MiXCR, one entry per CDR3 protein. This sample yields 40,000 to 60,000 distinct CDR3 sequences, of which about 4% are seen a single time; roughly 6% belongs to the top ten. Sequencing was performed on whole blood. All receptors come from an adult who was a healthcare worker with PCR-confirmed SARS-CoV-2 infection or an uninfected control (not recorded which).

This clonotype was seen many times. V and J are TRBV6-5 and TRBJ1-1; D not resolved. Germline V gene data show CDR1 as MNHEY and CDR2 as SVGAGI. Trimming removed 2 bases from V and 7 bases from J, with 5 bases in between. This CDR3 contains 11 residues. The CDR3 DNA sequence: TGTGCCAGCAGTTACCTGGATGAAGCTTTCTTT. Protein: CASSYLDEAFF.

This clonotype has at least ten counts. This chain joins TRBV2 and TRBJ2-5, with no clear D. This CDR3 contains 12 residues. CDR1 SNHLY and CDR2 FYNNEI come from the germline V gene. The V and J ends lost 7 bases and 0 bases respectively, with 6 bases between them. The chain's CDR3 is CASNSYQETQYF. Written as DNA, the CDR3 is TGTGCCAGCAACAGCTACCAAGAGACCCAGTACTTC.

This clonotype has only a few counts. For the CDR3, the DNA is TGTGCCAGCAGCTTAGCGGGCGGTCTTAAGAGGACTAATGAGCAGTTCTTC. Encoded protein: CASSLAGGLKRTNEQFF. The rearrangement links TRBV7-9 to TRBJ2-1; maybe TRBD2 (5 bases). The CDR3 is 17 residues long. V was clipped by 0 bases and J by 7 bases, with 19 bases between them. The germline CDR1 and CDR2 sequences are SEHNR and FQNEAQ (reference sequence).

The rearrangement links TRBV7-8 to TRBJ2-1; tentatively, D is TRBD2 (6 bases). Germline V gives CDR1 SGHVS, CDR2 FQNEAQ. V was clipped by 1 base and J by 3 bases, with 13 bases between them. The CDR3 consists of 16 residues. CDR3 sequence reads: CASSLVPSAVYNEQFF. CDR3 coding DNA: TGTGCCAGCAGCTTAGTGCCTAGCGCGGTCTACAATGAGCAGTTCTTC.

This sequence joins TRBV5-1 and TRBJ2-1, with D perhaps assigned TRBD1 or TRBD2 (6 bases each). This CDR3 region has 15 residues. Germline-derived CDR1 and CDR2 are SGHRS and YFSETQ. Trimming stripped 6 bases from V and 3 bases from J, with 16 bases between. The CDR3 protein is CASMEGGGNYNEQFF. CDR3 sequence (DNA): TGCGCCAGCATGGAAGGGGGAGGAAACTACAATGAGCAGTTCTTC.

Many counts were recorded for this clonotype. The chain carries TRBV7-9 and TRBJ1-6, with TRBD1 identical over 12 bases. Trimming at V came to 0 bases and at J to 10 bases, leaving 7 bases not matched to a gene. The length of the CDR3 is 17 residues. The germline gives CDR1 SEHNR, CDR2 FQNEAQ (reference sequence). The DNA for the CDR3 is TGTGCCAGCAGCTTAGCGCTCGGGACAGGGGGCCGGTCACCCCTCCACTTT. Translation: CASSLALGTGGRSPLHF.

This clonotype is labeled medium-sized (0.01 to 0.1%). The rearrangement links TRBV7-9 to TRBJ1-1; no firm D call. The CDR3 has 12 amino acids. The V end was cut by 1 base, the J end by 7 bases, with 7 bases between. Germline V gene lookup returns CDR1 SEHNR and CDR2 FQNEAQ (reference sequence). The CDR3 reads CASSLVKDEAFF. CDR3 DNA: TGTGCCAGCAGCTTAGTCAAGGATGAAGCTTTCTTT.

The sample holds a few counts of this clonotype. V and J are TRBV5-8 and TRBJ1-5; no clear D gene. CDR1 is SGHTS, CDR2 YDEGEE, per germline. V gave up 4 bases and J gave up 7 bases, with 15 bases separating them. This CDR3 is 14 amino acids long. Here the CDR3 DNA reads TGTGCCAGCAGCCCCTATGGGAATCGGCAGCCCCAGCATTTT. This codes for CASSPYGNRQPQHF.

In this sample, this clonotype turned up many times. This chain uses TRBV27 with TRBJ2-7; D is unresolved. With 2 bases removed from V and 0 bases from J, the gap between germline ends came to 8 bases. This CDR3 spans 14 amino acids. From germline, CDR1 is MNHEY and CDR2 SMNVEV (reference sequence). CDR3 sequence (DNA): TGTGCCAGCAGTTTAAGACTTGACTCCTACGAGCAGTACTTC. Protein sequence: CASSLRLDSYEQYF.

This clonotype has ten or more counts. The chain employs TRBV3-1 and TRBJ1-1, with D perhaps TRBD1 (6 bases). Deletions cut 4 bases from V and 9 bases from J, with 12 bases between. Germline CDR1 and CDR2: LGHDT and YNNKEL (reference sequence). The CDR3 has 12 amino acids. The CDR3 reads CASSRVRDKAFF. The CDR3 DNA follows: TGTGCCAGCAGCCGAGTCCGGGACAAAGCTTTCTTT.

There are many counts of this clonotype. V and J are TRBV7-9 and TRBJ2-7; 7 nucleotides line up with TRBD1. The CDR3 has 15 amino acids. Germline V lookup: CDR1 SEHNR, CDR2 FQNEAQ (reference sequence). The V gene end was trimmed by 3 bases and the J gene end by 3 bases; junction bases not matched to a gene: 8. As DNA, the CDR3 is TGTGCCAGCAGCTTTGTGACAGGGTCGATCTACGAGCAGTACTTC. Translating gives CASSFVTGSIYEQYF. The whole variable domain, remainder taken from reference TRBV7-9 and TRBJ2-7, is DTGVSQNPRHKITKRGQNVTFRCDPISEHNRLYWYRQTLGQGPEFLTYFQNEAQLEKSRLLSDRFSAERPKGSFSTLEIQRTEQGDSAMYLCASSFVTGSIYEQYFGPGTRLTVT.

This clonotype was counted many times. This chain links TRBV5-6 with TRBJ1-3; a possible D gene is TRBD1 (6 bases). V lost 3 bases to trimming and J lost 0 bases, with 13 bases between them. This CDR3 has 16 amino acids. Germline CDR1 reads SGHDT; CDR2 reads YYEEEE. The CDR3 DNA is TGTGCCAGCAGCTGGCGGGACACCACCTCTGGAAACACCATATATTTT. Its translation: CASSWRDTTSGNTIYF.

This clonotype was recorded many times. Here the CDR3 DNA reads TGCAGCGTTTCCGACAGGGCCCTGGTTGATGGCTACACCTTC. Its translation: CSVSDRALVDGYTF. The chain carries TRBV29-1 and TRBJ1-2; 7 bases map to TRBD1. The CDR3 is 14 amino acids. Germline V gives CDR1 SQVTM, CDR2 ANQGSEA. V lost 5 bases and J lost 6; bases outside the gene matches: 12.

This clonotype was seen only a few times. The chain links TRBV12-3 or TRBV12-4 to TRBJ2-7; maybe TRBD2 (7 bases). The CDR3 consists of 14 residues. Deletions cut 6 bases from V and 3 bases from J, with 15 bases between. CDR3 in amino acids: CASSTGTTFYEQYF. The DNA for the CDR3 is TGTGCCAGCAGCACAGGGACTACCTTCTACGAGCAGTACTTC.

This rearrangement joins TRBV14 to TRBJ1-1; D not certain. The CDR3 sequence is 14 residues long. Trimming cost V 4 bases and J 5 bases, with 14 bases left between them. Looked up from germline, CDR1 is SGHDN and CDR2 is FVKESK. This CDR3 is CASSPTYTETEAFF. The CDR3 region has the DNA TGTGCCAGCAGCCCAACCTACACCGAAACTGAAGCTTTCTTT.

The genes are TRBV10-3 and TRBJ1-1; D unclear. Germline assignment: CDR1 ENHRY and CDR2 SYGVKD. This CDR3 has 12 amino acids. Trimming pared 2 bases from V and 2 bases from J, leaving 3 bases between. As DNA, the CDR3 is TGTGCCATCAGTGAGGTAAACACTGAAGCTTTCTTT. Protein sequence: CAISEVNTEAFF.

This clonotype was recorded at least ten times. This rearrangement joins TRBV28 to TRBJ1-2, with 10 bases aligning to TRBD1. The CDR3 totals 15 residues. Looked up from germline, CDR1 is MDHEN and CDR2 is SYDVKM. With 5 bases clipped from V and 4 bases from J, the junction kept 7 bases outside the gene matches. CDR3 region: CASSPTTGGTYGYTF. The CDR3 coding sequence is TGTGCCAGCAGTCCTACGACAGGGGGCACCTATGGCTACACCTTC.